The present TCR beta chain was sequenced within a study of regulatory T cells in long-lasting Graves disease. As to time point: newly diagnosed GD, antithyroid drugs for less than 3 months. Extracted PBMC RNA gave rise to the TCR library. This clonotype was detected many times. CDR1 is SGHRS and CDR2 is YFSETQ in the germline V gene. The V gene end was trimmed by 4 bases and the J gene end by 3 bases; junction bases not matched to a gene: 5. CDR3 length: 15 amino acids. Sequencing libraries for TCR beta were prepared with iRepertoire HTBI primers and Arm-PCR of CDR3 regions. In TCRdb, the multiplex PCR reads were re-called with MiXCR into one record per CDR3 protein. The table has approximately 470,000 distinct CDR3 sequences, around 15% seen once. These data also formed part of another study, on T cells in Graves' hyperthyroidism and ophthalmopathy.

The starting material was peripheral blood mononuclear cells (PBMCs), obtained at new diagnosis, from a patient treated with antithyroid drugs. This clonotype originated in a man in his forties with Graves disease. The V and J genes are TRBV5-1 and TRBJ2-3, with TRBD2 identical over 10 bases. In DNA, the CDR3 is TGCGCCAGCAGCCTAGCGGGAGTGGCGACAGATACGCAGTATTTT. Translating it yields CASSLAGVATDTQYF. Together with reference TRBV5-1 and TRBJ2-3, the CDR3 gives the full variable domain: KAGVTQTPRYLIKTRGQQVTLSCSPISGHRSVSWYQQTPGQGLQFLFEYFSETQRNKGNFPGRFSGRQFSNSRSEMNVSTLELGDSALYLCASSLAGVATDTQYFGPGTRLTVL.